This TCR beta chain comes out of a study of blood T cells in healthy people across ages. Study-wide results and limits: PBMCs were not sorted, which prevented a conclusive comparison of naive versus antigen-experienced cells. Naive T cell percentage showed a strong correlation with the diversity of TCR beta. Diversity figures based on one million T cells were deemed too low.

The authors ran a second PCR of roughly 6 to 11 cycles using a sample-barcoded 5' primer and a J-beta primer mix. MiXCR, applied by TCRdb to the 5' RACE reads, yields one record per CDR3 protein. The sample includes approximately 830,000 distinct CDR3 sequences, approximately 65% of them seen just once. This clonotype was seen a few times. Its cognate antigen is unknown. With V trimmed by 4 bases and J by 4 bases, 8 bases remained unmatched. In germline, CDR1 is SGHRS, CDR2 YFSETQ. The CDR3 spans 16 residues. The chain employs TRBV5-1 and TRBJ2-1; 10 bases match TRBD1. Sequencing input: blood. This sequence originates from a man aged 30 to 39 in good health. The CDR3 bases are TGCGCCAGCAGCCCGGGGACAGGGGCGGTATACAATGAGCAGTTCTTC. Residues: CASSPGTGAVYNEQFF. The variable domain in full, with the rest retrieved from reference TRBV5-1 and TRBJ2-1, is KAGVTQTPRYLIKTRGQQVTLSCSPISGHRSVSWYQQTPGQGLQFLFEYFSETQRNKGNFPGRFSGRQFSNSRSEMNVSTLELGDSALYLCASSPGTGAVYNEQFFGPGTRLTVL.